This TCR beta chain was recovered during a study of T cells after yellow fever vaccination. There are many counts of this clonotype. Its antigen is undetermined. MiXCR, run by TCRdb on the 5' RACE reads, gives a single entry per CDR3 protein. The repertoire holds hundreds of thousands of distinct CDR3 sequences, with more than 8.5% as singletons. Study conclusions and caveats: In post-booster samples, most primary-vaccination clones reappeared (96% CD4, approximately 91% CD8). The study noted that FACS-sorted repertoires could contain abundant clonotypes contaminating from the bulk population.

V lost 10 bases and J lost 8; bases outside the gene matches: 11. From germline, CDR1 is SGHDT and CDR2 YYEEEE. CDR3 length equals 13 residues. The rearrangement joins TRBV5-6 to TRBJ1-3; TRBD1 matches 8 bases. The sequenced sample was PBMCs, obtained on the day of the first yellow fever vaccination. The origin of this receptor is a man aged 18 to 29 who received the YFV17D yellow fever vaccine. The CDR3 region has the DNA TGTGCCGCCTCGGGACAGGCACAGGACACCATATATTTT. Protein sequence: CAASGQAQDTIYF.